The entry below gives a single TCR beta chain sequence along with its context. The source of the sample is a study of blood T cell repertoires in COVID-19. About the research overall: COVID-19 samples, acute and convalescent, were from the United States, Italy and Spain.

CDR3 length: 12 amino acids. Trimming left V 1 base short and J 9 bases short, with 7 bases between. From germline, CDR1 is LGHNA and CDR2 YSLEER. Authors' analysis steps: Reference gene primer amplification in the assay estimated nucleated cell counts. The repertoire was sequenced with immunoSEQ multiplex PCR; TCRdb's copy has only in-frame clones and lacks some. The V and J calls and clone size are taken from that table; D and trimming were inferred from the DNA. The table shows some 150,000 clones, with about nine tenths occurring only once. The material sequenced was peripheral blood. This chain uses TRBV4-3 with TRBJ2-1, with D perhaps matching TRBD2 (6 bases). The sequence was collected from an older woman with active or convalescent COVID-19. The CDR3 nucleotides are TGCGCCAGCAGCCAAGTGGGGGGTGAGCAGTTCTTC. It is translated as CASSQVGGEQFF.